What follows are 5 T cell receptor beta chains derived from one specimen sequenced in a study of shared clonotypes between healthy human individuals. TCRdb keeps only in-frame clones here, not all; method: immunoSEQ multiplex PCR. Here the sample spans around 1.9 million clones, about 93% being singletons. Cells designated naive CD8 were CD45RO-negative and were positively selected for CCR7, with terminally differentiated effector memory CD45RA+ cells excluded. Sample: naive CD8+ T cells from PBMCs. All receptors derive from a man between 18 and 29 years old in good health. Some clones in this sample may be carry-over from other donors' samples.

Here the CDR3 reads CATLKPPYNEQFF. DNA for the CDR3: TGTGCCACCCTTAAACCTCCATACAATGAGCAGTTCTTC. This chain uses TRBV10-3 with TRBJ2-1, with D hard to call. The CDR3 consists of 13 residues. V was clipped by 10 bases and J by 4 bases, with 14 bases between them. Germline V gene lookup returns CDR1 ENHRY and CDR2 SYGVKD.

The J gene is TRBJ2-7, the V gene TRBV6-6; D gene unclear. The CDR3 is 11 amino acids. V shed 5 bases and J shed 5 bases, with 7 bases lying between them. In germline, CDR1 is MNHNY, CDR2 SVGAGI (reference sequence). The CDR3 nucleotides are TGTGCCAGCAGTGACATCCACGAGCAGTACTTC. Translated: CASSDIHEQYF.

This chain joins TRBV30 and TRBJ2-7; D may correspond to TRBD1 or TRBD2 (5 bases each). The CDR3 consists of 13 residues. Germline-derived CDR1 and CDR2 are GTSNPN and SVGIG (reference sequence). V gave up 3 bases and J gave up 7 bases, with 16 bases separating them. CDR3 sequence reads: CAWSIGDLGEQYF. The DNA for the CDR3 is TGTGCCTGGAGCATCGGGGACCTCGGGGAGCAGTACTTC.

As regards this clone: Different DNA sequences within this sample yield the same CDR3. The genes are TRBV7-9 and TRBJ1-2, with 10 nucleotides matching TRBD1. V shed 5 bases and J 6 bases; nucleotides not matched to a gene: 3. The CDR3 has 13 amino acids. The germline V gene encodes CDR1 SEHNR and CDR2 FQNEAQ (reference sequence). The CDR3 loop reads CASSQGQGNGYTF. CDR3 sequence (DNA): TGTGCCAGCAGCCAGGGACAGGGGAATGGCTACACCTTC.

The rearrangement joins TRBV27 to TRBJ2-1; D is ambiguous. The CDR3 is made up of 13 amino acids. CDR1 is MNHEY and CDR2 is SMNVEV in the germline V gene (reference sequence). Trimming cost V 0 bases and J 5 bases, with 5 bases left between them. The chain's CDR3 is CASSLSINNEQFF. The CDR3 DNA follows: TGTGCCAGCAGTTTATCGATTAACAATGAGCAGTTCTTC.